This section outlines one T cell receptor (beta chain) sequence together with its context. Individuals drawn from approximately 26 US areas were about 18 to 100 years old. What the recovered Cohort 3 donors had was two negative PCRs, clearance, or symptom resolution. The data belong to a study of blood T cell repertoires in COVID-19. The wider study: Acute and convalescent COVID-19 specimens originated in the United States, Italy and Spain. T cells, B-cell-depleted T cells, or PBMCs provided the cDNA or gDNA that served as material.

The CDR3 has 15 residues. V was clipped by 4 bases and J by 9 bases; unmatched bases: 8. Germline assignment: CDR1 MGHDK and CDR2 SYGVNS. Only in-frame clones appear in the TCRdb table, and some are missing; sequencing was by immunoSEQ multiplex PCR. The sample lists 300,000 to 400,000 clones, roughly nine tenths occurring once. J is TRBJ2-7 and V is TRBV25-1, with 14 bases identical to TRBD2. The TCR was taken from a man aged 55 to 70 who had recovered from COVID-19. Sequencing was carried out using PBMCs or T cells enriched from blood (not recorded which). The CDR3 loop reads CASSGPGLAGVVQYF. The CDR3 DNA reads TGTGCCAGCAGTGGCCCGGGACTAGCGGGAGTCGTGCAGTACTTC.